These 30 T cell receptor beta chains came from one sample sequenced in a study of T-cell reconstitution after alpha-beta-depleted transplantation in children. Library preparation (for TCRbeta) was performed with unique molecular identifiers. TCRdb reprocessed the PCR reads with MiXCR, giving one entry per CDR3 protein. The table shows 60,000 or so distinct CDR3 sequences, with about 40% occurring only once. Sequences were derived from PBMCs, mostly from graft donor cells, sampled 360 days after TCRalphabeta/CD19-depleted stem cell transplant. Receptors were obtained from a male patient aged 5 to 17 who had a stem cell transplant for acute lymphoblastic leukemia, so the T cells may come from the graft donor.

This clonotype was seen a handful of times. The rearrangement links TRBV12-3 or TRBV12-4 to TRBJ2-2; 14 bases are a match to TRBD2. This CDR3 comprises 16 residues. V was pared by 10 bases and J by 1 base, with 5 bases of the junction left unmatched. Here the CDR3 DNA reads TGTGCCATCCAGACTAGCGGGGGGGGGAACACCGGGGAGCTGTTTTTT. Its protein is CAIQTSGGGNTGELFF.

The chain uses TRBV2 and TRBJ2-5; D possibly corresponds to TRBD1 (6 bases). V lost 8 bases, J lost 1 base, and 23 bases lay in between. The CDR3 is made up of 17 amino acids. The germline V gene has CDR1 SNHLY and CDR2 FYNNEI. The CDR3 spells CASQEWLWTELQETQYF. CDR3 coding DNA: TGTGCCAGCCAAGAGTGGTTATGGACAGAACTCCAAGAGACCCAGTACTTC.

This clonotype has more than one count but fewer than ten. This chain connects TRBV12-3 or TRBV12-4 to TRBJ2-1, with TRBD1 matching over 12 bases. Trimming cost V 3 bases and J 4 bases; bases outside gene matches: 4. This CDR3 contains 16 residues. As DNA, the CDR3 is TGTGCCAGCAGTTTGGGGGACAGGGGGCGATACAATGAGCAGTTCTTC. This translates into CASSLGDRGRYNEQFF.

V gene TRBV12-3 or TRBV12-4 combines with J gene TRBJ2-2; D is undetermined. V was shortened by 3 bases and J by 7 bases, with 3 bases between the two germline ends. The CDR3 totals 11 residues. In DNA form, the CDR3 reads TGTGCCAGCAGTTTGAGCGGGGAGCTGTTTTTT. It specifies CASSLSGELFF.

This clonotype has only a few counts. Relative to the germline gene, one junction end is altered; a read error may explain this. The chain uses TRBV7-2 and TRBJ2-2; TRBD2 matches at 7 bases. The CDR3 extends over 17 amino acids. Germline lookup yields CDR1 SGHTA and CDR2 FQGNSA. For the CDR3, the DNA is TGTGCCAGCAGCTTTCGCGGGAGAGGACCGAACGCCGGGGAGCTGTTTTTT. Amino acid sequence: CASSFRGRGPNAGELFF.

This CDR3 reads CSPSDEQFF. Written as DNA, the CDR3 is TGCAGTCCTTCCGATGAGCAGTTCTTC. This sequence joins TRBV20-1 and TRBJ2-1; D is unresolved. From germline, CDR1 is DFQATT and CDR2 SNEGSKA (reference sequence). The CDR3 has 9 amino acids. Trimming removed 8 bases at V and 8 bases at J, with 7 bases between.

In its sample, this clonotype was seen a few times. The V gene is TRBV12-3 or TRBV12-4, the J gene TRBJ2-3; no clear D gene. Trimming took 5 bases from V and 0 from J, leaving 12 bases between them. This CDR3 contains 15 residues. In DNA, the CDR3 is TGTGCCAGCAGTCACTGGACGGTGAGCACAGATACGCAGTATTTT. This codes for CASSHWTVSTDTQYF.

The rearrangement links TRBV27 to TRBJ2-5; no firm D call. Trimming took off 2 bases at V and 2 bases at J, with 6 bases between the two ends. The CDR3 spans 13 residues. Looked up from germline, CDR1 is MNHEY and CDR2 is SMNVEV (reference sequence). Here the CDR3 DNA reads TGTGCCAGCAGTTTAGGGCAGCAAGAGACCCAGTACTTC. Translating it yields CASSLGQQETQYF.

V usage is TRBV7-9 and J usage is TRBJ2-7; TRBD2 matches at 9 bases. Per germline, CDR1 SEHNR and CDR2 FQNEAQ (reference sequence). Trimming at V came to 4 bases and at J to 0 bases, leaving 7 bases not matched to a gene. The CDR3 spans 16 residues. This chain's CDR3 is CASSSPWTSASYEQYF. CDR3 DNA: TGTGCCAGCAGCTCCCCATGGACTAGCGCCTCCTACGAGCAGTACTTC.

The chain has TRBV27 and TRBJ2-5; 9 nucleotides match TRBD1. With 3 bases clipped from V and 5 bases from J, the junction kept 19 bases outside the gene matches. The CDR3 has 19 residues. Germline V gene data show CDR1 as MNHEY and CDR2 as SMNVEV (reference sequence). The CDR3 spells CASSFTGGFHGPLMETQYF. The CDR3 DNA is TGTGCCAGCAGTTTTACAGGGGGCTTTCATGGTCCTCTAATGGAGACCCAGTACTTC.

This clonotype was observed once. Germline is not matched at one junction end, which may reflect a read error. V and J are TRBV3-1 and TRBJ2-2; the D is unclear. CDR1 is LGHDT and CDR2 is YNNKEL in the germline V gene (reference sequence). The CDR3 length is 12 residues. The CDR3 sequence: CASSPNSGELFF. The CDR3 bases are TGTGCCAGCAGCCCGAACTCCGGGGAGCTGTTTTTT. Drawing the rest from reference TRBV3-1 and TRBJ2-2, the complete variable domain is DTAVSQTPKYLVTQMGNDKSIKCEQNLGHDTMYWYKQDSKKFLKIMFSYNNKELIINETVPNRFSPKSPDKAHLNLHINSLELGDSAVYFCASSPNSGELFFGEGSRLTVL.

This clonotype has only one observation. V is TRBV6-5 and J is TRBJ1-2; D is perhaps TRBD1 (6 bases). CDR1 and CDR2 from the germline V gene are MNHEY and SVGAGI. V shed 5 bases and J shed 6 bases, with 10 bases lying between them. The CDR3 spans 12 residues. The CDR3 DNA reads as TGTGCCAGCAGTGAGGGGGTCCATGGCTACACCTTC. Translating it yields CASSEGVHGYTF.

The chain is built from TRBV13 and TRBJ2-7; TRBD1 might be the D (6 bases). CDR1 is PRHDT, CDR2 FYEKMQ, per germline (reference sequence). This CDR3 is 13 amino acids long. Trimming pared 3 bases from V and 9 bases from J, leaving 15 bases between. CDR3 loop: CASSLGTPPGQYF. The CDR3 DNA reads TGTGCCAGCAGCTTGGGGACACCACCCGGGCAGTACTTC.

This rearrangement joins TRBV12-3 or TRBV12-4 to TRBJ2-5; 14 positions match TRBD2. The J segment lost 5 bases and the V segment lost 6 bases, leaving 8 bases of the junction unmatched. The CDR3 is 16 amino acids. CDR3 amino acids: CASRAGTSGSGETQYF. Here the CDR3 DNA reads TGTGCCAGCAGGGCCGGGACTAGCGGGAGCGGGGAGACCCAGTACTTC.

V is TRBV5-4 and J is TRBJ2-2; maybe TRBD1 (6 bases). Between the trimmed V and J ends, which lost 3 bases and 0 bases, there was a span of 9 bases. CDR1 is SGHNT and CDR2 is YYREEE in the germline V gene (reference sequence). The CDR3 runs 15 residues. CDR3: CASSSGQANTGELFF. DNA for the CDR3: TGTGCCAGCAGCTCGGGACAAGCGAACACCGGGGAGCTGTTTTTT.

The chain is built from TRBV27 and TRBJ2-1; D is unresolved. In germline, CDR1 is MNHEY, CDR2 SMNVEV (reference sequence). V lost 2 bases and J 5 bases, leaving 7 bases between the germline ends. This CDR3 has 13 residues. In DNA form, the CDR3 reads TGTGCCAGCAGTTTAGGCACCAACAATGAGCAGTTCTTC. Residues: CASSLGTNNEQFF.

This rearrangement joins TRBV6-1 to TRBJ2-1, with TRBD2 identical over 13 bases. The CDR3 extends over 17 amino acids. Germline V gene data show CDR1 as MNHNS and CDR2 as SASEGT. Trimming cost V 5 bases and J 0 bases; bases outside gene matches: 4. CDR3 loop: CASSRLAGGSSYNEQFF. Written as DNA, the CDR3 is TGTGCCAGCAGTCGACTAGCGGGGGGCAGCTCCTACAATGAGCAGTTCTTC.

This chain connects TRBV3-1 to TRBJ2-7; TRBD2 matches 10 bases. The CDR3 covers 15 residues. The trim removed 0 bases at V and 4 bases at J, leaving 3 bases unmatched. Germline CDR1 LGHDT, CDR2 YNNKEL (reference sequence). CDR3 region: CASSQESSGGYEQYF. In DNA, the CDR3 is TGTGCCAGCAGCCAAGAATCTAGCGGGGGTTACGAGCAGTACTTC.

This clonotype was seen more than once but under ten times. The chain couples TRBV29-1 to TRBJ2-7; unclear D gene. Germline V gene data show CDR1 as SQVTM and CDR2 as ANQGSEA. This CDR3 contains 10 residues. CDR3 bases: TGCAGAATTTTGCCCTCCGAGCAGTACTTC. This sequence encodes CRILPSEQYF.

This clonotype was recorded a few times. The CDR3 is CSVLGQVNTGELFF. DNA of the CDR3: TGCAGCGTTCTCGGACAGGTGAACACCGGGGAGCTGTTTTTT. The chain joins TRBV29-1 to TRBJ2-2, with TRBD1 matching over 7 bases. Germline assignment: CDR1 SQVTM and CDR2 ANQGSEA. The CDR3 sequence is 14 residues long. After removal of 5 bases from V and 1 base from J, the junction contained 4 bases not matched to a gene.

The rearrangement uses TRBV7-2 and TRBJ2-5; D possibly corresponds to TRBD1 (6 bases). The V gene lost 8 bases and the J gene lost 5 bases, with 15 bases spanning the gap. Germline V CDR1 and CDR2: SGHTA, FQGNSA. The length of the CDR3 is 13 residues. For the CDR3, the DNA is TGTGCCAGCTGGGGGCCAGGGGTGGAGACCCAGTACTTC. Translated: CASWGPGVETQYF.

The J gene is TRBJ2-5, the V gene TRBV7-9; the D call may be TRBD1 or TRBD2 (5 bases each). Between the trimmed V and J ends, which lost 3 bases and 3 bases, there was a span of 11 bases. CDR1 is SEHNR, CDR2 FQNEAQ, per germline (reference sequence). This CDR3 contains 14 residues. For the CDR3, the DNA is TGTGCCAGCAGCTTCGAGGGGAGCAAAGAGACCCAGTACTTC. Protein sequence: CASSFEGSKETQYF.

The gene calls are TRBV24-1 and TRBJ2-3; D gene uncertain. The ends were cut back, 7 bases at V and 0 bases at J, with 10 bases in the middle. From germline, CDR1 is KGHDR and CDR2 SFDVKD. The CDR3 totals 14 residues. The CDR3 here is CATSAEISTDTQYF. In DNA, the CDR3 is TGTGCCACCAGCGCCGAAATTAGCACAGATACGCAGTATTTT.

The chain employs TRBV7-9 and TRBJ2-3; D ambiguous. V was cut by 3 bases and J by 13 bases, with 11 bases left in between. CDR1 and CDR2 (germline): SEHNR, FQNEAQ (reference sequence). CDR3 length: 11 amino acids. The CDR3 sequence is CASSLVDVEYF. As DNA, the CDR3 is TGTGCCAGCAGCTTGGTCGACGTGGAGTATTTT.

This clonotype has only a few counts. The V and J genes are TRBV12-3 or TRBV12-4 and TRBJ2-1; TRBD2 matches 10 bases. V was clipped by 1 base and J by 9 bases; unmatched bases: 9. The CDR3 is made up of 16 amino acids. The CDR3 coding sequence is TGTGCCAGCAGTTTAGGTAGCGGGGGGTCTCGGGGTGAGCAGTTCTTC. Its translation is CASSLGSGGSRGEQFF.

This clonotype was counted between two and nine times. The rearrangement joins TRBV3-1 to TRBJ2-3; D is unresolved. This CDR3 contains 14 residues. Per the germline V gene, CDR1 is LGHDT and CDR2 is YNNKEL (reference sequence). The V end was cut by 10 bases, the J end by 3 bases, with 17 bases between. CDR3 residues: CAIGSGVGTDTQYF. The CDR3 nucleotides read TGTGCCATCGGATCAGGAGTTGGGACAGATACGCAGTATTTT.

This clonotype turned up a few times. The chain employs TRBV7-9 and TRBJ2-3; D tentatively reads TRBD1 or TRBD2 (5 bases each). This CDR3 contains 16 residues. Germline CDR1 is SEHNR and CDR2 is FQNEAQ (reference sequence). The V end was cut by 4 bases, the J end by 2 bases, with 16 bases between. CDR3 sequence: CASSYSGARFTDTQYF. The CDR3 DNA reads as TGTGCCAGCAGCTACTCCGGGGCTAGATTCACAGATACGCAGTATTTT.

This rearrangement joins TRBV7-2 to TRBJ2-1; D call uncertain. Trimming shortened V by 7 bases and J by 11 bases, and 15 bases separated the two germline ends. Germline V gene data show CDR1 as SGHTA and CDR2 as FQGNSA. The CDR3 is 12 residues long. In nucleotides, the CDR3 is TGTGCCAGCACCCAGGCTGGGTCGAAGCAGTTCTTC. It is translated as CASTQAGSKQFF.

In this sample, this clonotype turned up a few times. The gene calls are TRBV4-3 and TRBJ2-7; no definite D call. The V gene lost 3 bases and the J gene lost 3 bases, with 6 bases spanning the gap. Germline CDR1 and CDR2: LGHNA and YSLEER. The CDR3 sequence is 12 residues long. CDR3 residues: CASSHRSYEQYF. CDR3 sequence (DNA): TGCGCCAGCAGCCATCGAAGCTACGAGCAGTACTTC.

The CDR3, as DNA: TGTGCCAGCAGTTACGGGGGTTGGGACACTGAAGCTTTCTTT. It is translated as CASSYGGWDTEAFF. The chain recombines TRBV6-5 with TRBJ1-1; tentative D call: TRBD1 (5 bases). The CDR3 consists of 14 residues. The V gene lost 2 bases and the J gene lost 3 bases, with 10 bases spanning the gap. Germline CDR1 reads MNHEY; CDR2 reads SVGAGI.